The 24 T cell receptor beta chains given below trace back to one sample, sequenced in a study of cytomegalovirus exposure and HLA in healthy donors. It was with 60 Vbeta and 13 Jbeta primers that the PCR ran. Method: immunoSEQ multiplex PCR; TCRdb's copy keeps in-frame clones and lacks some. Among 100,000 to 150,000 clones, over 70% were seen once, and the ten largest hold 2% to 2.5%. Sequenced sample: PBMCs. All receptors derive from a woman between 35 and 50 years old in good health and CMV-seropositive.

The V and J genes are TRBV15 and TRBJ2-4, with D possibly being TRBD2 (7 bases). CDR3 size: 19 residues. V lost 5 bases and J lost 4, with 27 bases in between. Germline V gene data show CDR1 as LNHNV and CDR2 as YYDKDF (reference sequence). CDR3 nucleotides: TGTGCCACCAGCGCAATTCCCCGCGGGGTCGGGGGGCCGAAAAACATTCAGTACTTC. It is translated as CATSAIPRGVGGPKNIQYF.

The chain employs TRBV15 and TRBJ2-2; D might be TRBD2 (6 bases). This CDR3 comprises 16 residues. Germline values: CDR1 LNHNV, CDR2 YYDKDF (reference sequence). Trimming stripped 5 bases from V and 1 base from J, with 14 bases between. In DNA form, the CDR3 reads TGTGCCACCAGCGTTGGGGTAGCGGTGAACACCGGGGAGCTGTTTTTT. This gives the protein CATSVGVAVNTGELFF. Drawing the rest from reference TRBV15 and TRBJ2-2, the complete variable domain is DAMVIQNPRYQVTQFGKPVTLSCSQTLNHNVMYWYQQKSSQAPKLLFHYYDKDFNNEADTPDNFQSRRPNTSFCFLDIRSPGLGDTAMYLCATSVGVAVNTGELFFGEGSRLTVL.

The chain combines TRBV30 with TRBJ1-2; 8 bases are a match to TRBD1. The trim removed 5 bases at V and 4 bases at J, leaving 15 bases unmatched. This CDR3 comprises 16 residues. In germline, CDR1 is GTSNPN, CDR2 SVGIG (reference sequence). For the CDR3, the DNA is TGTGCCTGGGGTGGGGGACAGGCACTGAGACGCTATGGCTACACCTTC. Its protein is CAWGGGQALRRYGYTF. The whole variable domain, remainder taken from reference TRBV30 and TRBJ1-2, is SQTIHQWPATLVQPVGSPLSLECTVEGTSNPNLYWYRQAAGRGLQLLFYSVGIGQISSEVPQNLSASRPQDRQFILSSKKLLLSDSGFYLCAWGGGQALRRYGYTFGSGTRLTVV.

This chain joins TRBV10-3 and TRBJ2-3, with TRBD2 identical over 9 bases. CDR1 and CDR2 (germline): ENHRY, SYGVKD. The CDR3 loop spans 14 amino acids. The V gene end was trimmed by 8 bases and the J gene end by 0 bases; junction bases not matched to a gene: 3. CDR3 in amino acids: CAISAGGSTDTQYF. CDR3 sequence (DNA): TGTGCCATCTCAGCGGGAGGAAGCACAGATACGCAGTATTTT.

This chain links TRBV18 with TRBJ2-3; TRBD2 matches 8 bases. After removal of 1 base from V and 15 bases from J, the junction contained 12 bases not matched to a gene. The CDR3 has 14 residues. Germline assignment: CDR1 KGHSH and CDR2 LQKENI. The CDR3 bases are TGTGCCAGCTCACCACTCGAAGGACTAGCTGTTGTCTATTTT. Translated, it gives CASSPLEGLAVVYF.

The DNA of the CDR3 is TGTGCCAGCAGCGGACTAGCGGGACTGGTAGATACGCAGTATTTT. This translates into CASSGLAGLVDTQYF. V is TRBV2 and J is TRBJ2-3; TRBD2 agrees at 12 bases. With 6 bases clipped from V and 5 bases from J, the junction kept 6 bases outside the gene matches. Germline assignment: CDR1 SNHLY and CDR2 FYNNEI. This CDR3 has 15 residues.

The chain uses TRBV5-4 and TRBJ2-7; maybe TRBD2 (5 bases). With 4 bases removed from V and 2 bases from J, the gap between germline ends came to 16 bases. This CDR3 comprises 15 residues. The germline V gene encodes CDR1 SGHNT and CDR2 YYREEE (reference sequence). CDR3 in DNA: TGTGCCAGCAGCCGCCGGACGGGGAATACCTACGAGCAGTACTTC. This gives the protein CASSRRTGNTYEQYF.

This chain joins TRBV11-2 and TRBJ2-1; 9 nucleotides match TRBD2. V shed 0 bases, J shed 4 bases, and the junction held 7 bases outside the gene matches. Germline CDR1 is SGHAT and CDR2 is FQNNGV. This CDR3 is 17 amino acids long. The CDR3 DNA reads TGTGCCAGCAGCTTAGATGATGGTCTAGCGGGGTACAATGAGCAGTTCTTC. Protein product: CASSLDDGLAGYNEQFF.

In DNA form, the CDR3 reads TGTGCCAGCAGTGCTAACCCCCACGTGAGCTCCTACGAGCAGTACTTC. Its translation: CASSANPHVSSYEQYF. V gene TRBV27 combines with J gene TRBJ2-7; D not resolved. V was pared by 5 bases and J by 0 bases, with 17 bases between. The CDR3 has 16 amino acids. From germline, CDR1 is MNHEY and CDR2 SMNVEV (reference sequence).

The CDR3 DNA follows: TGTGCCAGCAGTTGGACTAGTTCTAACCGGTATTCCTACAATGAGCAGTTCTTC. This codes for CASSWTSSNRYSYNEQFF. J is TRBJ2-1 and V is TRBV27; 7 nucleotides agree with TRBD2. The length of the CDR3 is 18 residues. V dropped 4 bases and J dropped 1; count of bases not matched to a gene: 13. Germline V gives CDR1 MNHEY, CDR2 SMNVEV (reference sequence).

This clone was seen once. The chain carries TRBV4-1 and TRBJ2-3, with 9 bases lining up with TRBD2. In germline, CDR1 is MGHRA, CDR2 YSYEKL. This CDR3 has 16 amino acids. V shed 2 bases, J shed 0 bases, and the junction held 3 bases outside the gene matches. CDR3 in amino acids: CASSQRGGASTDTQYF. CDR3 nucleotide sequence: TGCGCCAGCAGCCAACGCGGGGGGGCCAGCACAGATACGCAGTATTTT.

This clone occurred a few times. The J gene is TRBJ2-7, the V gene TRBV6-1; D may be TRBD2 (6 bases). Per germline, CDR1 MNHNS and CDR2 SASEGT. Trimming stripped 6 bases from V and 0 bases from J, with 12 bases between. The CDR3 runs 14 residues. The DNA of the CDR3 is TGTGCCAGCAGGCGGGACGCCAGCTCCTACGAGCAGTACTTC. This gives the protein CASRRDASSYEQYF.

The V and J genes are TRBV7-2 and TRBJ1-2; 7 nucleotides match TRBD1. Looked up from germline, CDR1 is SGHTA and CDR2 is FQGNSA. The J segment lost 5 bases and the V segment lost 2 bases, leaving 14 bases of the junction unmatched. The CDR3 is 17 residues long. The CDR3, as DNA: TGTGCCAGCAGCTTAATAACCACTCCCGAGGGGGCGTATGGCTACACCTTC. Its translation: CASSLITTPEGAYGYTF.

This clone turned up a few times. The chain links TRBV2 to TRBJ2-7; 11 bases agree with TRBD2. Germline values: CDR1 SNHLY, CDR2 FYNNEI. Unmatched junction bases numbered 3, after V lost 2 bases and J lost 3 bases. CDR3 length equals 15 residues. The CDR3 nucleotides are TGTGCCAGCAGTGAACTAGCGGGAGGCCTCTACGAGCAGTACTTC. Protein product: CASSELAGGLYEQYF.

DNA for the CDR3: TGTGCCAGCAGAATTGGACAGGAAAGGAACACTGAAGCTTTCTTT. This sequence encodes CASRIGQERNTEAFF. The J gene is TRBJ1-1, the V gene TRBV5-8; 7 bases fit TRBD1. CDR3 length equals 15 residues. CDR1 and CDR2 (germline): SGHTS, YDEGEE. The ends lost 5 bases at V and 1 base at J; junction bases unmatched: 8.

The rearrangement links TRBV10-1 to TRBJ2-2; 11 bases match TRBD1. Germline V lookup: CDR1 WNHNN, CDR2 SYGVQD (reference sequence). V shed 6 bases and J 6 bases; nucleotides not matched to a gene: 6. The CDR3 is made up of 15 amino acids. The CDR3 is CASSPGQGAAGELFF. In nucleotides, the CDR3 is TGCGCCAGCAGCCCCGGACAGGGGGCGGCCGGGGAGCTGTTTTTT.

The chain employs TRBV10-3 and TRBJ1-4; D is undetermined. The CDR3 covers 24 residues. Germline V gene sequence: CDR1 ENHRY, CDR2 SYGVKD. The V end lost 7 bases, the J end lost 4 bases, and 43 bases lay between the germline ends. CDR3 sequence (DNA): TGTGCCATCACCCCCATCGCAACTAATGAAAAACTGTTTTTAGCCACCCAATTTAATGAAAAACTGTTTTTT. Protein product: CAITPIATNEKLFLATQFNEKLFF.

The chain has TRBV27 and TRBJ2-3; 7 nucleotides agree with TRBD2. Germline loops: CDR1 MNHEY, CDR2 SMNVEV (reference sequence). The CDR3 sequence is 13 residues long. V shed 6 bases, J shed 4 bases, and the junction held 4 bases outside the gene matches. The CDR3: CASRLSGADTQYF. The CDR3 DNA is TGTGCCAGCAGGTTGAGCGGGGCAGATACGCAGTATTTT.

The chain joins TRBV30 to TRBJ2-1; TRBD2 matches at 12 bases. The CDR3 is 18 amino acids. The ends lost 1 base at V and 10 bases at J; junction bases unmatched: 17. Per germline, CDR1 GTSNPN and CDR2 SVGIG (reference sequence). CDR3 DNA sequence: TGTGCCTGGAGTGCACCCCCGGCTAGCGGGGGGGCCTTTCGAGAGCAGTTCTTC. As protein: CAWSAPPASGGAFREQFF.

This clone was counted a single time. The J gene is TRBJ1-3, the V gene TRBV18, with D perhaps matching TRBD1 (5 bases). Trimming took 3 bases from V and 4 from J, leaving 7 bases between them. The CDR3 consists of 13 residues. Germline V gene data show CDR1 as KGHSH and CDR2 as LQKENI. The CDR3 DNA is TGTGCCAGCTCACCGTACAGGGGAAACACCATATATTTT. This codes for CASSPYRGNTIYF.

V gene TRBV11-1 combines with J gene TRBJ1-1; D not resolved. CDR3 size: 12 residues. Trimming removed 5 bases at V and 6 bases at J, with 10 bases between. CDR1 is SGHAT and CDR2 is FQDESV in the germline V gene (reference sequence). The CDR3 nucleotides read TGTGCCAGCAGCGTTAGCGGAGCTGAAGCTTTCTTT. It codes for CASSVSGAEAFF.

The genes are TRBV28 and TRBJ2-6, with 7 bases identical to TRBD1. V shed 6 bases and J 0 bases; nucleotides not matched to a gene: 5. The CDR3 loop spans 16 amino acids. Germline-derived CDR1 and CDR2 are MDHEN and SYDVKM. As DNA, the CDR3 is TGTGCCAGCAGAGATGCAGGGGGCTCTGGGGCCAACGTCCTGACTTTC. Translation: CASRDAGGSGANVLTF. The entire variable domain, with the rest obtained from reference TRBV28 and TRBJ2-6, is as follows: DVKVTQSSRYLVKRTGEKVFLECVQDMDHENMFWYRQDPGLGLRLIYFSYDVKMKEKGDIPEGYSVSREKKERFSLILESASTNQTSMYLCASRDAGGSGANVLTFGAGSRLTVL.

This chain joins TRBV5-5 and TRBJ1-5; no firm D call. The V end was cut by 1 base, the J end by 8 bases, with 10 bases between. This CDR3 spans 13 amino acids. CDR1 and CDR2 from the germline V gene are SGHKS and YYEKEE (reference sequence). CDR3 residues: CASSLSVQEPQHF. CDR3 coding DNA: TGTGCCAGCAGCTTGTCGGTTCAAGAGCCCCAGCATTTT.

The chain employs TRBV30 and TRBJ1-1; 7 bases agree with TRBD1. J was trimmed by 5 bases and V by 4 bases; bases with no gene match: 7. The CDR3 spans 13 residues. CDR1 GTSNPN and CDR2 SVGIG come from the germline V gene (reference sequence). This chain's CDR3 is CAWTRQQGTEAFF. CDR3 nucleotide sequence: TGTGCCTGGACTAGGCAACAGGGGACTGAAGCTTTCTTT.